The rows below give T cell receptor beta chains drawn from one sample of a study of identical twins. From the 5' RACE reads, TCRdb called clonotypes with MiXCR, one entry per CDR3 protein. The sample includes roughly 1,500,000 distinct CDR3 sequences, about 30% of them seen just once. Sequencing was done on a sample of cord blood. The source is a newborn girl in good health. The CDR3 runs from the conserved cysteine through the conserved F or W. A D gene is named only where the DNA matches it firmly.

V gene,CDR3 length,D gene,J gene,CDR3 protein
TRBV12-5,15,NA,TRBJ2-1,CASGLGTTGANEQFF
TRBV10-3,14,TRBD2,TRBJ2-1,CANNSGRGDNEQFF
TRBV20-1,14,TRBD2,TRBJ2-7,CSASGTRDPYEQYF
TRBV6-5,13,NA,TRBJ2-2,CASRGSNTGELFF
TRBV7-8,18,TRBD2,TRBJ2-3,CASSLEIGLAGLSDTQYF
TRBV20-1,16,NA,TRBJ1-5,CSASSKGPHSNQPQHF
TRBV28,12,NA,TRBJ1-2,CASSLTTGGYTF
TRBV3-1,13,TRBD2,TRBJ2-7,CASSPGLGHEQYF
TRBV29-1,13,TRBD1,TRBJ1-1,CSVAQGAGGEAFF
TRBV20-1,13,TRBD1,TRBJ2-1,CSCGQGAYNEQFF
TRBV3-1,16,TRBD2,TRBJ2-3,CASSQDRGGRTDTQYF
TRBV6-5,16,TRBD1,TRBJ1-5,CASSYRRQGGNQPQHF
TRBV4-2,13,NA,TRBJ1-5,CASSQGNGQPQHF
TRBV6-5,16,NA,TRBJ1-6,CASSYSRQTVNSPPHF
TRBV20-1,13,NA,TRBJ2-1,CSYMRGSYNEQFF
TRBV7-2,15,NA,TRBJ1-1,CASSSRPSASTEAFF
TRBV7-2,14,NA,TRBJ1-1,CASSQQGGLAEAFF
TRBV20-1,12,NA,TRBJ2-3,CSEGWGPDTQYF
TRBV6-1,16,TRBD1,TRBJ1-5,CASSDGGGAGNQPQHF
TRBV12-3/TRBV12-4,14,TRBD1,TRBJ2-1,CASSLDRVWNEQFF
TRBV3-1,16,TRBD2,TRBJ2-5,CASSQLIAGKPGEQYF
TRBV3-1,17,NA,TRBJ2-1,CASSQDPSGPLYNEQFF
TRBV6-6,14,NA,TRBJ1-1,CASNPGGFGTEAFF
TRBV28,15,TRBD2,TRBJ2-3,CASSLNGGGTDTQYF
TRBV13,18,TRBD1,TRBJ1-4,CASNPRGRGTATNEKLFF
TRBV5-4,14,NA,TRBJ1-1,CASSLEGIGTEAFF
TRBV5-1,20,TRBD2,TRBJ2-3,CASSLWGTSGGALSTDTQYF
TRBV2,14,NA,TRBJ2-7,CASSGTDLLYERYF
TRBV24-1,16,TRBD2,TRBJ2-3,CATSDVTSGGTDTQYF
TRBV29-1,19,TRBD1,TRBJ2-1,CSVEGVGQGDISSYNEQFF
TRBV4-2,17,TRBD1,TRBJ1-5,CASSQVDRGQGNQPQHF
TRBV6-6,15,TRBD1,TRBJ1-4,CASTEGQATNEKLFF
TRBV7-7,15,NA,TRBJ1-2,CASSLGRAANYGYTF
TRBV5-6,16,TRBD2,TRBJ2-3,CASSPEREIRVDTQNF
TRBV19,15,NA,TRBJ2-1,CASSIRFRGYNEQFF
TRBV21-1,10,NA,TRBJ1-2,CASSIFSYTF
TRBV12-3/TRBV12-4,14,NA,TRBJ1-5,CASSLLVSNQPQHF
TRBV20-1,13,NA,TRBJ2-5,CSAGRTDQETQYF
TRBV5-1,15,TRBD1,TRBJ1-2,CASSLKGTGGYGYTF
TRBV20-1,12,TRBD1,TRBJ1-1,CSASPGTGEAFF
TRBV25-1,11,TRBD1,TRBJ2-7,CASSGQGTQYF
TRBV3-1,14,NA,NA,CASSQDTGYHEQYF
TRBV28,14,TRBD2,TRBJ2-7,CASSYSGASYEQYF
TRBV10-3,15,NA,TRBJ2-7,CAISAGALIDYEQYF
TRBV3-1,15,NA,TRBJ2-4,CASSHKLGAKNIQYF
TRBV4-2,18,TRBD2,TRBJ2-3,CASSQGVAAGGGTDTQYF
TRBV7-2,16,TRBD1,TRBJ1-3,CASSRTGAFSGNTIYF
TRBV29-1,16,TRBD1,TRBJ2-5,CSVSTQTGGLRETQYF
TRBV20-1,16,TRBD2,TRBJ2-1,CSARGSSGRAGYEQFF
TRBV27,15,TRBD1,TRBJ2-7,CASSPGTGGDYEQYF
TRBV6-5,16,NA,TRBJ1-2,CASSYRPTGNQYGYTF
TRBV5-1,14,TRBD2,TRBJ2-3,CASSTAGGPDTQYF
TRBV24-1,12,NA,TRBJ1-5,CATSDANQPQHF
TRBV5-1,16,TRBD1,TRBJ2-7,CASSLGYRTGNYEQYF